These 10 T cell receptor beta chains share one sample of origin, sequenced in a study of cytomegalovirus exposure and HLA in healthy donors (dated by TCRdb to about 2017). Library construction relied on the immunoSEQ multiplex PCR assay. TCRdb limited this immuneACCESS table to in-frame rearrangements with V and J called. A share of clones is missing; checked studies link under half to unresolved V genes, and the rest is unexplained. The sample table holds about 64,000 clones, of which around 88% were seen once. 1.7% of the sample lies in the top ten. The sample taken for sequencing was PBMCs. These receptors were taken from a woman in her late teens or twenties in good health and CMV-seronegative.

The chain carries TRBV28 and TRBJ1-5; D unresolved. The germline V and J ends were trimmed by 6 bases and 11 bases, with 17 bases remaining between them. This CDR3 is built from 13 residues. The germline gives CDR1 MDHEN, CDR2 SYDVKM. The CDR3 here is CASRTPAPTSQHF. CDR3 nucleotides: TGTGCCAGCAGGACTCCTGCCCCAACATCCCAGCATTTT.

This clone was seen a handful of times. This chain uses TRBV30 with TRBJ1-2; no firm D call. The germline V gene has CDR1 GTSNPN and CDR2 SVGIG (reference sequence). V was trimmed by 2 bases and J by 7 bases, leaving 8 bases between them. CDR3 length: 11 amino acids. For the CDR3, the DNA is TGTGCCTGGAGTATTGGCAGTGGCTACACCTTC. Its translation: CAWSIGSGYTF.

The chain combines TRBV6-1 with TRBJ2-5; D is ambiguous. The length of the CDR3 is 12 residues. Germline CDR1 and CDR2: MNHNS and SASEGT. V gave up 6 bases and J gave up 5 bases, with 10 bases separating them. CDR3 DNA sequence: TGTGCCAGCAGCGAATGGGCGGAGACCCAGTACTTC. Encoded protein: CASSEWAETQYF.

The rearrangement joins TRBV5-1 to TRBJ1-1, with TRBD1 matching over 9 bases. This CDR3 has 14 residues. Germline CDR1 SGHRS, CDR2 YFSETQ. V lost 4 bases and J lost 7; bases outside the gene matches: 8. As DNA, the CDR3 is TGCGCCAGCAGCCGAAGGACAGGGGTTGATGAAGCTTTCTTT. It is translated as CASSRRTGVDEAFF.

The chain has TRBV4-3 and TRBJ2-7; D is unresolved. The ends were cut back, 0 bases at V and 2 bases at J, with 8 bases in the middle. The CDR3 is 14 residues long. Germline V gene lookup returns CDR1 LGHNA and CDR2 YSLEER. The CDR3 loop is CASSQDNRAYEQYF. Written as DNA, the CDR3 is TGCGCCAGCAGCCAAGATAACCGGGCCTACGAGCAGTACTTC.

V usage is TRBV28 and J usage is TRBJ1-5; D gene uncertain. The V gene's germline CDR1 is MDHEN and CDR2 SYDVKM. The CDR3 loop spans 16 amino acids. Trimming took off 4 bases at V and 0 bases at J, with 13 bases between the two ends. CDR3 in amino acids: CASSSGGLLSNQPQHF. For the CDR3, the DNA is TGTGCCAGCAGTTCCGGAGGTCTCCTTAGCAATCAGCCCCAGCATTTT.

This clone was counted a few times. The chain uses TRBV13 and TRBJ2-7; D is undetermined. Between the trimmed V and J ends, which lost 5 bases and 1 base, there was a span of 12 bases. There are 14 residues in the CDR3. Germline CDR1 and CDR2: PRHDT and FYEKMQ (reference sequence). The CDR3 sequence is CASSPNRISYEQYF. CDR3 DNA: TGTGCCAGCAGCCCCAATAGAATATCCTACGAGCAGTACTTC.

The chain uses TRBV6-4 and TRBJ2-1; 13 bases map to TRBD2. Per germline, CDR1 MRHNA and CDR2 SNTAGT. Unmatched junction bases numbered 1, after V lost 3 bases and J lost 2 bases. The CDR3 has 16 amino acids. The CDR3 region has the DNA TGTGCCAGCAGTGAAGGACTAGCGGGGGCCTACAATGAGCAGTTCTTC. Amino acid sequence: CASSEGLAGAYNEQFF.

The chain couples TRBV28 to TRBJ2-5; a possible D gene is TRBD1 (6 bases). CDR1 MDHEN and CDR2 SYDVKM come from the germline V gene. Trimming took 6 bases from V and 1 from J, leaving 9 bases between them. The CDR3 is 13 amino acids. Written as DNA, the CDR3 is TGTGCCAGCAGCACAGGGTCCCAAGAGACCCAGTACTTC. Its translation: CASSTGSQETQYF.

CDR3 protein: CASSPRTGTYEQYF. The CDR3 DNA follows: TGTGCCAGCAGCCCTCGGACAGGGACCTACGAGCAGTACTTC. The gene calls are TRBV7-2 and TRBJ2-7, with 8 bases matching TRBD1. The ends lost 5 bases at V and 2 bases at J; junction bases unmatched: 5. From germline, CDR1 is SGHTA and CDR2 FQGNSA. This CDR3 has 14 residues.